Below, 27 T cell receptor beta chains from the same sample are listed, as sequenced in a study of T cells after yellow fever vaccination. TCRdb reprocessed the 5' RACE reads via MiXCR and lists one record per CDR3 protein. The data show 550,000 or so distinct CDR3 sequences, 15% to 20% seen once. The source material was PBMCs, sampled 15 days after the yellow fever booster vaccination. The receptors were sampled from a man aged 25 to 40 who received the YFV17D yellow fever vaccine.

A few counts support this clonotype. The chain has TRBV20-1 and TRBJ2-7; 10 bases map to TRBD1. The trim removed 6 bases at V and 5 bases at J, leaving 7 bases unmatched. The CDR3 has 13 amino acids. CDR1 is DFQATT and CDR2 is SNEGSKA in the germline V gene (reference sequence). The CDR3 spells CSAPDRGFDEQYF. In nucleotides, the CDR3 is TGCAGTGCACCGGACAGGGGGTTTGACGAGCAGTACTTC.

V is TRBV18 and J is TRBJ2-1, with D possibly matching TRBD2 (6 bases). CDR3 length: 15 residues. The germline gives CDR1 KGHSH, CDR2 LQKENI. V was cut by 2 bases and J by 5 bases, with 13 bases left in between. The DNA for the CDR3 is TGTGCCAGCTCACCAACCCCGGGCGGGAACAATGAGCAGTTCTTC. Translation gives CASSPTPGGNNEQFF.

This clonotype was counted a few times. The gene calls are TRBV28 and TRBJ2-7; TRBD1 matches at 10 bases. The germline V gene has CDR1 MDHEN and CDR2 SYDVKM. V gave up 5 bases and J gave up 7 bases; unmatched junction bases: 8. The CDR3 contains 14 residues. Here the CDR3 reads CASSHPGQGYEQYF. The CDR3 DNA follows: TGTGCCAGCAGTCATCCGGGACAGGGGTATGAGCAGTACTTC. Full variable domain (rest looked up from reference TRBV28 and TRBJ2-7): DVKVTQSSRYLVKRTGEKVFLECVQDMDHENMFWYRQDPGLGLRLIYFSYDVKMKEKGDIPEGYSVSREKKERFSLILESASTNQTSMYLCASSHPGQGYEQYFGPGTRLTVT.

This clonotype was seen more than once but under ten times. The chain carries TRBV2 and TRBJ2-2, with 7 bases fitting TRBD2. Germline-derived CDR1 and CDR2 are SNHLY and FYNNEI. CDR3 length equals 15 residues. V was pared by 4 bases and J by 1 base, with 3 bases of the junction left unmatched. CDR3 bases: TGTGCCAGCAGTGTTAAGCGGGAGAACACCGGGGAGCTGTTTTTT. Translation: CASSVKRENTGELFF.

This chain connects TRBV2 to TRBJ2-1, with 12 bases lining up with TRBD2. V lost 6 bases and J lost 0; bases outside the gene matches: 9. This CDR3 has 18 residues. Per the germline V gene, CDR1 is SNHLY and CDR2 is FYNNEI. In DNA, the CDR3 is TGTGCCAGCAGCTACACCAGGACTAGCGGGAACTCCTACAATGAGCAGTTCTTC. Encoded protein: CASSYTRTSGNSYNEQFF.

A few counts support this clonotype. The chain couples TRBV7-9 to TRBJ1-3; maybe TRBD1 (5 bases). CDR1 is SEHNR, CDR2 FQNEAQ, per germline (reference sequence). The CDR3 totals 14 residues. V was shortened by 8 bases and J by 1 base, with 12 bases between the two germline ends. The CDR3 sequence is CASGVAGSGNTIYF. The CDR3 bases are TGTGCCAGCGGGGTCGCAGGGTCTGGAAACACCATATATTTT.

This clonotype came up a few times. V usage is TRBV6-2 or TRBV6-3 and J usage is TRBJ2-7; D may be TRBD2 (6 bases). CDR3 length: 15 amino acids. Trimming took 6 bases from V and 7 from J, leaving 22 bases between them. CDR1 MNHEY and CDR2 SVGEGT come from the germline V gene. In DNA, the CDR3 is TGTGCCAGCAGGTCCCGTCTTGGGGGAGGAATTGAGCAGTACTTC. Its protein is CASRSRLGGGIEQYF.

This clonotype was detected only a few times. J is TRBJ2-1 and V is TRBV10-3, with 15 bases fitting TRBD2. The CDR3 totals 20 residues. After removal of 4 bases from V and 1 base from J, the junction contained 11 bases not matched to a gene. Germline loops: CDR1 ENHRY, CDR2 SYGVKD. The CDR3 bases are TGTGCCATCAGTGGCTCCGGGGGGACTAGCGGGAGGAGATCCTACAATGAGCAGTTCTTC. Translated: CAISGSGGTSGRRSYNEQFF.

This clonotype has only a few counts. The chain carries TRBV15 and TRBJ2-3; TRBD2 aligns across 10 bases. The CDR3 runs to 15 residues. Losses at the gene ends were 6 bases for V and 3 bases for J; bases not matched to a gene: 6. Germline CDR1 reads LNHNV; CDR2 reads YYDKDF (reference sequence). CDR3 nucleotide sequence: TGTGCCACCAGGGCTAGCGGGAGAGGAACAGATACGCAGTATTTT. This gives the protein CATRASGRGTDTQYF. The variable domain in full, completed from reference TRBV15 and TRBJ2-3, reads DAMVIQNPRYQVTQFGKPVTLSCSQTLNHNVMYWYQQKSSQAPKLLFHYYDKDFNNEADTPDNFQSRRPNTSFCFLDIRSPGLGDTAMYLCATRASGRGTDTQYFGPGTRLTVL.

The V call is TRBV9, the J call TRBJ2-1, with TRBD2 as a possible D gene (6 bases). CDR1 and CDR2 (germline): SGDLS, YYNGEE. The CDR3 has 18 amino acids. V was trimmed by 4 bases and J by 5 bases, leaving 25 bases between them. The CDR3 loop is CASSPLQGGIEGNNEQFF. The CDR3 region has the DNA TGTGCCAGCAGCCCACTCCAGGGCGGGATAGAGGGAAACAATGAGCAGTTCTTC.

This clonotype appeared a few times. The chain has TRBV21-1 and TRBJ1-3; the D call TRBD1 from the table was never checked on the DNA. TRBV21-1 counts as a pseudogene. The CDR3 has 15 residues. The DNA for the CDR3 is TGTGCCAGCAGCAAACACAGGGTATCAGGAAACACCATATATTTT. Protein sequence: CASSKHRVSGNTIYF.

The chain links TRBV11-2 to TRBJ1-1; a weak D match, TRBD1 (6 bases). Per germline, CDR1 SGHAT and CDR2 FQNNGV. V lost 5 bases to trimming and J lost 0 bases, with 13 bases between them. This CDR3 is built from 15 residues. CDR3 bases: TGTGCCAGCAGCCCTGCGACAGGACTGAACACTGAAGCTTTCTTT. Translating gives CASSPATGLNTEAFF.

V and J are TRBV12-3 or TRBV12-4 and TRBJ2-1; D not certain. CDR3 length: 14 amino acids. The V gene lost 0 bases and the J gene lost 6 bases, with 9 bases spanning the gap. DNA for the CDR3: TGTGCCAGCAGTTTAGCGTGGTTAGGCAATGAGCAGTTCTTC. Translating it yields CASSLAWLGNEQFF.

This clonotype was detected a few times. V gene TRBV5-5 combines with J gene TRBJ1-3; D unresolved. Between the trimmed V and J ends, which lost 4 bases and 4 bases, there was a span of 15 bases. There are 15 residues in the CDR3. The germline V gene encodes CDR1 SGHKS and CDR2 YYEKEE (reference sequence). CDR3 nucleotide sequence: TGTGCCAGCAGCCGGGTCACCCGGGTCGGAAACACCATATATTTT. It translates to CASSRVTRVGNTIYF.

V usage is TRBV28 and J usage is TRBJ2-3, with D tentatively TRBD2 (7 bases). The CDR3 has 15 residues. The V end was cut by 3 bases, the J end by 2 bases, with 12 bases between. Germline V gene sequence: CDR1 MDHEN, CDR2 SYDVKM. The CDR3 protein is CASSLAGAVTDTQYF. As DNA, the CDR3 is TGTGCCAGCAGTTTGGCGGGGGCAGTCACAGATACGCAGTATTTT.

This chain joins TRBV18 and TRBJ2-7, with D maybe TRBD1 (5 bases). There are 15 residues in the CDR3. Trimming removed 6 bases from V and 1 base from J, with 16 bases in between. Per the germline V gene, CDR1 is KGHSH and CDR2 is LQKENI. In DNA, the CDR3 is TGTGCCAGCTCGTCCCAGGGAACCGGATCCTACGAGCAGTACTTC. The encoded protein is CASSSQGTGSYEQYF.

A single count supports this clonotype. The V and J genes are TRBV7-8 and TRBJ1-1; 10 nucleotides agree with TRBD1. V shed 9 bases and J 0 bases; nucleotides not matched to a gene: 10. Germline V lookup: CDR1 SGHVS, CDR2 FQNEAQ. The CDR3 covers 16 residues. CDR3 bases: TGTGCCAGTCGAACCGGGACAGGGGTTATGAACACTGAAGCTTTCTTT. It yields the protein CASRTGTGVMNTEAFF.

V is TRBV20-1 and J is TRBJ2-7, with TRBD2 matching over 7 bases. Per the germline V gene, CDR1 is DFQATT and CDR2 is SNEGSKA (reference sequence). Trimming at V came to 3 bases and at J to 4 bases, leaving 9 bases not matched to a gene. The CDR3 has 14 residues. In DNA, the CDR3 is TGCAGTGCTAGGCTTGCTAGCGGAGGATACGAGCAGTACTTC. Amino acid sequence: CSARLASGGYEQYF.

This clonotype turned up a few times. The chain links TRBV5-4 to TRBJ2-3, with 10 nucleotides matching TRBD2. The CDR3 runs to 15 residues. CDR1 SGHNT and CDR2 YYREEE come from the germline V gene (reference sequence). V dropped 5 bases and J dropped 6; count of bases not matched to a gene: 9. CDR3 loop: CASRAGGSWLDTQYF. The CDR3 DNA reads as TGTGCCAGCAGAGCGGGAGGGAGTTGGCTTGATACGCAGTATTTT.

This chain uses TRBV28 with TRBJ1-5, with D maybe TRBD1 (6 bases). The length of the CDR3 is 13 residues. V lost 5 bases and J 9 bases, leaving 14 bases between the germline ends. The germline V gene has CDR1 MDHEN and CDR2 SYDVKM. CDR3 in amino acids: CASSDGGPRPQHF. CDR3 DNA: TGTGCCAGCAGTGACGGGGGCCCCAGGCCCCAGCATTTT. The full variable domain, in which reference TRBV28 and TRBJ1-5 provide the parts outside the CDR3, is DVKVTQSSRYLVKRTGEKVFLECVQDMDHENMFWYRQDPGLGLRLIYFSYDVKMKEKGDIPEGYSVSREKKERFSLILESASTNQTSMYLCASSDGGPRPQHFGDGTRLSIL.

This clonotype was observed many times. This chain links TRBV12-3 or TRBV12-4 with TRBJ1-5, with unresolved D. Trimming removed 6 bases at V and 3 bases at J, with 9 bases between. This CDR3 has 13 amino acids. CDR3 sequence reads: CASSAGSNQPQHF. The CDR3 DNA follows: TGTGCCAGCAGCGCCGGCTCCAATCAGCCCCAGCATTTT.

This clonotype was counted only a few times. J is TRBJ1-5 and V is TRBV20-1; D ambiguous. The V end was cut by 1 base, the J end by 2 bases, with 12 bases between. The CDR3 loop spans 15 amino acids. Germline-derived CDR1 and CDR2 are DFQATT and SNEGSKA (reference sequence). The DNA of the CDR3 is TGCAGTGCTAGAGCCGGGCTCAAGGGCAATCAGCCCCAGCATTTT. Translated: CSARAGLKGNQPQHF.

V and J are TRBV5-1 and TRBJ1-3; no clear D gene. The V gene lost 0 bases and the J gene lost 0 bases, with 7 bases spanning the gap. The CDR3 contains 15 residues. The V gene's germline CDR1 is SGHRS and CDR2 YFSETQ. The CDR3 region has the DNA TGCGCCAGCAGCTTGGCCATGAGCTCTGGAAACACCATATATTTT. Its protein is CASSLAMSSGNTIYF.

This clonotype showed up many times. V usage is TRBV6-1 and J usage is TRBJ2-7; TRBD2 agrees at 7 bases. The CDR3 is 16 residues long. V shed 5 bases, J shed 0 bases, and the junction held 10 bases outside the gene matches. Germline loops: CDR1 MNHNS, CDR2 SASEGT. The chain's CDR3 is CASSPRLAGDSYEQYF. In nucleotides, the CDR3 is TGTGCCAGCAGTCCCCGATTAGCGGGCGACTCCTACGAGCAGTACTTC.

CDR3 sequence: CASSPMRGGTSGRAFNEQFF. The CDR3 nucleotides read TGTGCCAGCAGTCCGATGCGCGGTGGGACTAGCGGGAGGGCCTTCAATGAGCAGTTCTTC. The chain couples TRBV27 to TRBJ2-1, with 16 bases aligning to TRBD2. The CDR3 has 20 amino acids. Germline V CDR1 and CDR2: MNHEY, SMNVEV (reference sequence). The trim removed 5 bases at V and 6 bases at J, leaving 16 bases unmatched.

CDR3 protein: CSASRLAGDNEQYF. The CDR3, as DNA: TGCAGTGCTAGTAGGCTAGCGGGAGATAACGAGCAGTACTTC. This chain links TRBV20-1 with TRBJ2-7, with TRBD2 matching 10 bases. The CDR3 extends over 14 amino acids. After removal of 3 bases from V and 5 bases from J, the junction contained 7 bases not matched to a gene. Germline CDR1 reads DFQATT; CDR2 reads SNEGSKA (reference sequence).

This chain uses TRBV6-5 with TRBJ2-1; 12 bases are shared with TRBD2. Trimming at V came to 2 bases and at J to 3 bases, leaving 5 bases not matched to a gene. The CDR3 runs to 17 residues. Germline lookup yields CDR1 MNHEY and CDR2 SVGAGI. The CDR3 sequence is CASSYGTSGRFYNEQFF. CDR3 nucleotide sequence: TGTGCCAGCAGTTACGGAACTAGCGGGAGGTTCTACAATGAGCAGTTCTTC.